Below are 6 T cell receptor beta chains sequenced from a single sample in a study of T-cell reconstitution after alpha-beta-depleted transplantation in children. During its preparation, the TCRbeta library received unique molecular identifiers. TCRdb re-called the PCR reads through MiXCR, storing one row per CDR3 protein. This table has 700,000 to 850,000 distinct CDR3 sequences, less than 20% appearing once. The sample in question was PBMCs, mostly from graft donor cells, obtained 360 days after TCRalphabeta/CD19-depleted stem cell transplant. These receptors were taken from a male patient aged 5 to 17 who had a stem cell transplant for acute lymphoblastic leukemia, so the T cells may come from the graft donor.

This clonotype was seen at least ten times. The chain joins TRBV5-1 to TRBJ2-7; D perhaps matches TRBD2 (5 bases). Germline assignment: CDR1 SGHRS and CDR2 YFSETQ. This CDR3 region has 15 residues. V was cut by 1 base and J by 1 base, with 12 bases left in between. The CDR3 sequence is CASSLSGLQSYEQYF. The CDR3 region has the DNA TGCGCCAGCAGCTTGAGCGGACTCCAGTCCTACGAGCAGTACTTC.

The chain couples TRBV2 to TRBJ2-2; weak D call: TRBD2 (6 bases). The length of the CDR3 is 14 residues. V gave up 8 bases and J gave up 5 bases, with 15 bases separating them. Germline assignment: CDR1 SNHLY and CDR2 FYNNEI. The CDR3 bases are TGTGCCAGCCTTCGGGAGTTTGGGACCGGGGAGCTGTTTTTT. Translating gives CASLREFGTGELFF. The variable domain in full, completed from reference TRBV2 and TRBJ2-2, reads EPEVTQTPSHQVTQMGQEVILRCVPISNHLYFYWYRQILGQKVEFLVSFYNNEISEKSEIFDDQFSVERPDGSNFTLKIRSTKLEDSAMYFCASLREFGTGELFFGEGSRLTVL.

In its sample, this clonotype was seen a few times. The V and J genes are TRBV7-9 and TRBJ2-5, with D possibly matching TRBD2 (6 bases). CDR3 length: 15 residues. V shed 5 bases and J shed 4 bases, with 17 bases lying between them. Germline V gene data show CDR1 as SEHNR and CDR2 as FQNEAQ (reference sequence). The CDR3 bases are TGTGCCAGCAGCACTCCGGGACTCCTAGGAGAGACCCAGTACTTC. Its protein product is CASSTPGLLGETQYF.

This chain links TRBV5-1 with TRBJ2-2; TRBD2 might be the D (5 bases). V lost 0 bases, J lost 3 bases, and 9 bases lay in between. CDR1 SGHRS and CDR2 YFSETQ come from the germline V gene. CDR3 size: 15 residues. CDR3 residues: CASSLVEGDTGELFF. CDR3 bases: TGCGCCAGCAGCTTGGTCGAGGGTGACACCGGGGAGCTGTTTTTT.

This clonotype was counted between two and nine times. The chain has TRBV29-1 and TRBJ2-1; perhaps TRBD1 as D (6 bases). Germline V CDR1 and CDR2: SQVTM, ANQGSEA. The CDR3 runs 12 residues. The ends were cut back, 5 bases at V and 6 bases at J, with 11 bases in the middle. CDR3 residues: CSVYGQPNEQFF. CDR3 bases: TGCAGCGTTTACGGACAGCCCAATGAGCAGTTCTTC.

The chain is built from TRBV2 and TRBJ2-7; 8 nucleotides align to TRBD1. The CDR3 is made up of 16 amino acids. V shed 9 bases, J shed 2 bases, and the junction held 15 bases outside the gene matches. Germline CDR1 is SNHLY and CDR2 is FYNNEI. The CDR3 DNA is TGTGCCAGTATTTTAGACAGGGGTGGTTTCCCCTACGAGCAGTACTTC. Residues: CASILDRGGFPYEQYF.